These 21 T cell receptor beta chains originate from one sample sequenced in a study of T-cell reconstitution after alpha-beta-depleted transplantation in children. Preparation of the TCRbeta library used unique molecular identifiers. TCRdb reanalysed the PCR reads using MiXCR and keeps one entry per CDR3 protein. The table records approximately 800,000 distinct CDR3 sequences, about 16% of them present only once. Sequencing was performed on PBMCs, mostly from graft donor cells, taken 360 days after TCRalphabeta/CD19-depleted stem cell transplant. The receptors originated from a male patient aged 10 to 17 who had a stem cell transplant for acute lymphoblastic leukemia, so the T cells may come from the graft donor.

This clonotype was picked up one time. V gene TRBV10-3 combines with J gene TRBJ1-6; D uncertain. V was clipped by 4 bases and J by 1 base, with 8 bases between them. CDR3 length equals 15 residues. The germline V gene encodes CDR1 ENHRY and CDR2 SYGVKD. CDR3 nucleotides: TGTGCCATCAGTGGTTCAGGATCCTATAATTCACCCCTCCACTTT. Translation: CAISGSGSYNSPLHF.

The sample holds a few counts of this clonotype. This rearrangement joins TRBV6-1 to TRBJ1-1; weak D call: TRBD1 (6 bases). This CDR3 is 17 amino acids long. The V gene's germline CDR1 is MNHNS and CDR2 SASEGT. Deletions cut 7 bases from V and 1 base from J, with 22 bases between. CDR3 loop: CASTQPRGTLWNTEAFF. CDR3 nucleotide sequence: TGTGCCAGCACCCAACCACGGGGGACACTCTGGAACACTGAAGCTTTCTTT.

In this sample, this clonotype turned up a few times. This chain joins TRBV12-3 or TRBV12-4 and TRBJ2-1; TRBD2 matches at 7 bases. The CDR3 is made up of 15 amino acids. The V segment lost 3 bases and the J segment 2 bases; nucleotides outside the gene matches: 4. CDR3 nucleotide sequence: TGTGCCAGCAGTTTCGGGGGAGGGCCCTACAATGAGCAGTTCTTC. It encodes CASSFGGGPYNEQFF.

This clonotype was counted only a few times. The chain has TRBV12-3 or TRBV12-4 and TRBJ2-1; 8 positions agree with TRBD2. The CDR3 spans 15 residues. V lost 5 bases, J lost 7 bases, and 10 bases stayed unmatched. CDR3 in amino acids: CASSTSPGTRNEQFF. DNA of the CDR3: TGTGCCAGCAGTACCTCCCCCGGGACTAGAAATGAGCAGTTCTTC.

This clonotype was observed a handful of times. The rearrangement uses TRBV20-1 and TRBJ1-2; D unresolved. V dropped 1 base and J dropped 4 bases, with 7 bases sitting between them. CDR3 length: 12 amino acids. Germline CDR1 DFQATT, CDR2 SNEGSKA (reference sequence). CDR3 in amino acids: CSARAGGYGYTF. CDR3 in DNA: TGCAGTGCTAGAGCCGGCGGCTATGGCTACACCTTC.

This clonotype was observed a handful of times. The rearrangement uses TRBV9 and TRBJ2-4, with D possibly matching TRBD2 (6 bases). Germline CDR1 is SGDLS and CDR2 is YYNGEE. Trimming took off 4 bases at V and 8 bases at J, with 13 bases between the two ends. The CDR3 loop spans 13 amino acids. The CDR3 nucleotides are TGTGCCAGCAGCCCACGGGGGACGGACATTCAGTACTTC. The encoded protein is CASSPRGTDIQYF.

Many counts were recorded for this clonotype. The chain uses TRBV5-8 and TRBJ2-1; 8 bases match TRBD1. V was pared by 0 bases and J by 4 bases, with 6 bases of the junction left unmatched. CDR3 size: 16 residues. The germline CDR1 and CDR2 sequences are SGHTS and YDEGEE. CDR3 sequence: CASSLDDRGEYNEQFF. The DNA of the CDR3 is TGTGCCAGCAGCTTGGACGACAGGGGCGAATACAATGAGCAGTTCTTC.

The gene calls are TRBV7-6 and TRBJ2-7, with 10 positions matching TRBD1. V lost 5 bases to trimming and J lost 2 bases; unmatched junction nucleotides: 6. The germline gives CDR1 SGHVS, CDR2 FNYEAQ. CDR3 size: 15 residues. This CDR3 is CASSPRDRGPYEQYF. The CDR3 nucleotides read TGTGCCAGCAGCCCCCGGGACAGGGGACCCTACGAGCAGTACTTC.

The rearrangement links TRBV5-1 to TRBJ2-1; 12 positions agree with TRBD2. CDR3 length: 20 residues. V gave up 0 bases and J gave up 2 bases; unmatched junction bases: 12. CDR1 SGHRS and CDR2 YFSETQ come from the germline V gene. CDR3 sequence reads: CASSLAPSGRARRAYNEQFF. CDR3 nucleotide sequence: TGCGCCAGCAGCTTGGCCCCTAGCGGGAGGGCCAGGCGCGCCTACAATGAGCAGTTCTTC.

This rearrangement joins TRBV20-1 to TRBJ2-3; 7 bases fit TRBD1. Germline V gene sequence: CDR1 DFQATT, CDR2 SNEGSKA (reference sequence). With V trimmed by 4 bases and J by 3 bases, 10 bases remained unmatched. The CDR3 length is 15 residues. CDR3 in amino acids: CSAKAPGQTTDTQYF. The CDR3 coding sequence is TGCAGTGCTAAGGCCCCGGGACAGACGACAGATACGCAGTATTTT.

This clonotype came up many times. This sequence joins TRBV5-1 and TRBJ2-3; TRBD1 might be the D (6 bases). The V gene's germline CDR1 is SGHRS and CDR2 YFSETQ. V was trimmed by 5 bases and J by 4 bases, leaving 17 bases between them. The CDR3 length is 15 residues. The CDR3 is CASRKGERFADTQYF. In DNA, the CDR3 is TGCGCCAGCAGGAAGGGGGAGAGGTTCGCAGATACGCAGTATTTT.

The chain combines TRBV27 with TRBJ2-1, with D perhaps given as TRBD1 or TRBD2 (5 bases each). V lost 6 bases, J lost 8 bases, and 20 bases lay in between. The CDR3 loop spans 15 amino acids. Germline V gene sequence: CDR1 MNHEY, CDR2 SMNVEV (reference sequence). CDR3 loop: CASRPGLKARDEQFF. CDR3 sequence (DNA): TGTGCCAGCAGACCCGGACTTAAGGCCAGGGATGAGCAGTTCTTC.

This clonotype turned up a few times. The rearrangement joins TRBV27 to TRBJ1-2; D is undetermined. CDR1 is MNHEY, CDR2 SMNVEV, per germline (reference sequence). V was shortened by 0 bases and J by 3 bases, with 8 bases between the two germline ends. This CDR3 has 14 residues. The CDR3 DNA sequence: TGTGCCAGCAGTTTATCCTTTCCGGACTATGGCTACACCTTC. This codes for CASSLSFPDYGYTF.

V usage is TRBV4-1 and J usage is TRBJ2-1, with 9 bases aligning to TRBD2. J was trimmed by 0 bases and V by 3 bases; bases with no gene match: 3. Germline lookup yields CDR1 MGHRA and CDR2 YSYEKL. The CDR3 runs 16 residues. The CDR3 bases are TGCGCCAGCAGCCACGTAGCGGGAGACTCCTACAATGAGCAGTTCTTC. Its protein product is CASSHVAGDSYNEQFF.

The rearrangement joins TRBV29-1 to TRBJ2-1; TRBD1 or TRBD2 may be the D gene (6 bases each). CDR1 is SQVTM and CDR2 is ANQGSEA in the germline V gene. Trimming pared 3 bases from V and 6 bases from J, leaving 12 bases between. The CDR3 totals 13 residues. In DNA form, the CDR3 reads TGCAGCGTTGATCGGGGGCGAATCAATGAGCAGTTCTTC. Protein product: CSVDRGRINEQFF.

In its sample, this clonotype was seen a few times. The chain recombines TRBV6-1 with TRBJ2-5; D unresolved. This CDR3 comprises 14 residues. V lost 5 bases, J lost 1 base, and 11 bases lay in between. Germline values: CDR1 MNHNS, CDR2 SASEGT. The CDR3 here is CASSQISLQETQYF. Here the CDR3 DNA reads TGTGCCAGCAGTCAAATTAGCCTCCAAGAGACCCAGTACTTC.

The CDR3 sequence is CASSYAGRGNIQYF. The CDR3 DNA reads TGTGCCAGCAGTTATGCCGGGCGCGGCAACATTCAGTACTTC. The chain has TRBV6-2 or TRBV6-3 and TRBJ2-4; D gene unclear. V was pared by 3 bases and J by 7 bases, with 13 bases between. The CDR3 has 14 amino acids. Germline lookup yields CDR1 MNHEY and CDR2 SVGEGT.

The V call is TRBV13, the J call TRBJ1-2; 9 bases agree with TRBD1. The V segment lost 0 bases and the J segment 4 bases; nucleotides outside the gene matches: 6. The V gene's germline CDR1 is PRHDT and CDR2 FYEKMQ (reference sequence). The CDR3 runs to 16 residues. CDR3 amino acids: CASSLGVGQGLYGYTF. The CDR3 region has the DNA TGTGCCAGCAGCTTAGGAGTGGGACAGGGTCTCTATGGCTACACCTTC. Together with reference TRBV13 and TRBJ1-2, the CDR3 gives the full variable domain: AAGVIQSPRHLIKEKRETATLKCYPIPRHDTVYWYQQGPGQDPQFLISFYEKMQSDKGSIPDRFSAQQFSDYHSELNMSSLELGDSALYFCASSLGVGQGLYGYTFGSGTRLTVV.

In its sample, this clonotype was seen a few times. V usage is TRBV27 and J usage is TRBJ2-1; a weak D match, TRBD2 (5 bases). V lost 0 bases and J 3 bases, leaving 12 bases between the germline ends. Germline V gene lookup returns CDR1 MNHEY and CDR2 SMNVEV (reference sequence). This CDR3 is 16 amino acids long. CDR3 loop: CASSLSGGGVYNEQFF. The CDR3 DNA sequence: TGTGCCAGCAGTTTATCCGGAGGTGGCGTCTACAATGAGCAGTTCTTC.

This clonotype was observed at least ten times. This rearrangement joins TRBV20-1 to TRBJ1-2; the D is unclear. Trimming stripped 4 bases from V and 3 bases from J, with 15 bases between. The CDR3 contains 14 residues. Germline V lookup: CDR1 DFQATT, CDR2 SNEGSKA (reference sequence). This chain's CDR3 is CSATPGVRHYGYTF. DNA for the CDR3: TGCAGTGCTACCCCCGGGGTGAGACACTATGGCTACACCTTC.

The chain uses TRBV6-1 and TRBJ2-1; D is undetermined. CDR1 and CDR2 (germline): MNHNS, SASEGT. V lost 4 bases and J lost 0, with 10 bases in between. The CDR3 runs 15 residues. CDR3 bases: TGTGCCAGCAGTGTCAGGCCTTCCTCCTACAATGAGCAGTTCTTC. Its translation is CASSVRPSSYNEQFF.